Sequencing of this T cell receptor (beta chain) was carried out in a study of T-cell memory formation after mild COVID-19. General observations from the study: Cross-reactive memory appears to have joined, as suggested by some responding clones showing up in pre-infection memory. Whereas later expanders leaned CD4+, clones contracting day 15 to 85 showed a balanced CD4/CD8 makeup.

This clonotype was counted between two and nine times. The antigen is undetermined. TCR alpha and TCR beta cDNA libraries carrying sample barcodes and UMIs were produced by 5'RACE using constant-segment primers. One entry per CDR3 protein results from TCRdb running MiXCR on the 5' RACE reads. The table shows 55,000 to 75,000 distinct CDR3 sequences, with 28% occurring only once. This CDR3 region has 16 residues. Trimming removed 5 bases from V and 0 bases from J; junction bases left unmatched: 5. CDR1 LGHDT and CDR2 YNNKEL come from the germline V gene (reference sequence). Sequenced sample: PBMCs or a T cell subset sorted from them (not recorded which). V is TRBV3-1 and J is TRBJ2-2; 8 bases are a match to TRBD2. This TCR was sampled from a man aged 18 to 29 who had mild COVID-19 (a few samples of this study predate the infection). Cell type and time point are not known. CDR3 nucleotide sequence: TGTGCCAGCAGCACCCGGGAGGGGGCGAACACCGGGGAGCTGTTTTTT. As protein: CASSTREGANTGELFF. Filled out from reference TRBV3-1 and TRBJ2-2, the complete variable domain reads DTAVSQTPKYLVTQMGNDKSIKCEQNLGHDTMYWYKQDSKKFLKIMFSYNNKELIINETVPNRFSPKSPDKAHLNLHINSLELGDSAVYFCASSTREGANTGELFFGEGSRLTVL.